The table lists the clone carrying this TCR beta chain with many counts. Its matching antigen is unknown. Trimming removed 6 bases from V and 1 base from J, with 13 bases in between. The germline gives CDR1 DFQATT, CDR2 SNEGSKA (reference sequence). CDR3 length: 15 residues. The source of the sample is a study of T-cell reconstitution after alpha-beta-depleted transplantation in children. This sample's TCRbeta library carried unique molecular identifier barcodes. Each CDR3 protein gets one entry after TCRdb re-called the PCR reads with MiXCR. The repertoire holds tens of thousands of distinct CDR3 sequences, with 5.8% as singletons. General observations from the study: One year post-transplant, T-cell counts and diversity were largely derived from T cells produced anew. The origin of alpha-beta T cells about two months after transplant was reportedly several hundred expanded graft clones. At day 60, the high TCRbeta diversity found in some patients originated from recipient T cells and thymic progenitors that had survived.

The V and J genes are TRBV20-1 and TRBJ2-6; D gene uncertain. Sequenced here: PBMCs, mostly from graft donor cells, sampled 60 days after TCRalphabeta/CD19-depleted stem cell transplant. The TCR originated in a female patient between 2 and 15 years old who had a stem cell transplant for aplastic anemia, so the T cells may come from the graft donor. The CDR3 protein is CSAREGGSGANVLTF. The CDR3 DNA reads TGCAGTGCCCGAGAAGGCGGTTCTGGGGCCAACGTCCTGACTTTC.